This T cell receptor (beta chain) derives from a study of cytomegalovirus exposure and HLA in healthy donors. Background on the study: Previous work identified 100 million or so unique TCR beta sequences from about 179 million T cells. Study-wide points: Accurate predictions that matched the HLA-A and HLA-B alleles of most subjects were reportedly made from TCR beta sequences.

A note on this clone: Its antigen is not known.

The V end lost 2 bases, the J end lost 6 bases, and 9 bases lay between the germline ends. The germline CDR1 and CDR2 sequences are MNHNS and SASEGT. The CDR3 sequence is 13 residues long. The PCR made use of 60 Vbeta and 13 Jbeta primers. Measured with immunoSEQ multiplex PCR; TCRdb has only the in-frame clones, and not every one. The repertoire holds approximately 190,000 clones, with around 83% as singletons. The origin of this receptor is a woman aged 18-30 years in good health and CMV-seronegative. The V call is TRBV6-1, the J call TRBJ2-3; no reliable D call. Sequencing was done on a sample of PBMCs. The CDR3 nucleotides are TGTGCCAGCAGTGAAACCTCTGGCGATACGCAGTATTTT. Amino acids: CASSETSGDTQYF.